This entry features one TCR beta chain sequence. Its antigen remains undetermined. Base qualities are not at hand, and no much larger clone is one base apart. In light of the paper, this sample's time point label describes: baseline pretreatment blood. This specimen's treatment or condition label, interpreted: 15 Gy SBRT to primary tumor, nephrectomy 4 weeks later. Serial peripheral blood from radiation-treated patients was sampled at baseline, 2 weeks and 4 weeks after SBRT to track tumor-enriched clonotypes. All patients had renal cell carcinoma with clear cell pathology. Genomic DNA for TCR sequencing was prepared using the QIAamp DNA Blood Mini Kit (Qiagen). Only samples passing all quality control checks were included in the analyses. These data are taken from a study of radiation and T cells in renal cell carcinoma (dated by TCRdb to 2018 to 2020). For the study in its entirety: Samples came from a clinical trial, in which primary renal cell carcinomas received 15 Gy stereotactic body radiation therapy followed by nephrectomy 4 weeks later. A total of 4,016,671 unique CDR3 nucleotide sequences, encoding 2.5 million to 3 million unique CDR3 amino acid sequences, were found across all 55 or so samples. TCR beta sequencing covered around 50 samples in total, comprising about 26 tumors and 27 peripheral blood samples.

Following the manufacturer's recommendations, the immunoSEQ kit was used to generate TCR beta libraries from genomic DNA. To prepare libraries, a first multiplex PCR with proprietary primers was run, followed by a second PCR that added unique barcodes, and a bead cleanup was done after each round. Each sample batch included a kit-provided positive control reaction and a negative control reaction. The final libraries were assessed on an Agilent 4200 TapeStation D1000 ScreenTape, pooled by volume, and quantified by qPCR. Sequencing was performed on an Illumina NextSeq500 with a MidOutput 150-cycle cartridge, and 156 Read1 and 15 Index1 cycles were run with kit custom primers. The pooled library was loaded at roughly 0.92 pM with an approximately 22% PhiX control spike-in. Concerning the study's data processing: The vendor-processed data were analyzed in R, and a clonotype was defined as all T cells that share the same CDR3 nucleotide sequence. For clone abundance analyses, frequencies were normalized to the 10,000 most abundant clones per sample. Public T cell clones, averaging fewer than five per sample, were removed before analysis. Tumor-enriched clonotypes and baseline blood-enriched clonotypes were defined as those with an abundance difference of at least 32-fold between compartments. Clonotypes expanded or contracted between blood time points were identified with a beta-binomial differential abundance model. Similarity between tumor and blood repertoires was quantified using the Baroni-Urbani and Buser coefficient, and groups were compared with two-tailed Wilcoxon tests in R. TCRdb stores this immuneACCESS table with in-frame sequences only. Part of the clones is absent; in the studies checked, under half of the shortfall reflects unresolved V genes, and no reason is known for the rest. From that table come the V and J calls and clone size; the DNA was used to work out D and trimming. The sample table holds approximately 140,000 clones, of which around four fifths were seen once. Of the sample, under 25% is held by the ten largest clones.

General conclusions and limits of the study: Because pretreatment tumor biopsies were not available, the study could not determine whether clonotypes were already present within the tumor at baseline. Because the trial had a single-armed design, the trial could not examine how radiation dose or scheduling affected the TCR repertoire. Top tumor clonotypes rose in blood from baseline to 2 weeks post-radiation, then contracted by 4 weeks, suggesting transient expansion of tumor-resident clones. Blood repertoire dynamics were not followed beyond 4 weeks after treatment.

The receptor was derived from a woman aged 45-59 years with renal cell carcinoma. This specimen was blood, taken from a patient whose treatment included radiotherapy and nephrectomy.

The CDR3 sequence is CASSSEMFFEQYF. The nucleotide sequence reads as follows: TGTGCCAGTTCTAGCGAAATGTTTTTCGAGCAGTACTTC. This sequence uses TRBV7-2 and TRBJ2-7, with a tentative D gene TRBD2 over 6 matching bases. V sheds 9 bases and J sheds 6 bases, leaving 18 bases between their ends. Reading from cysteine to phenylalanine, the CDR3 counts 13 amino acids. The entry retains the CDR3 DNA only, 39 bases that are in frame from base 1. The CDR1 and CDR2 encoded by the germline V gene are SGHTA and FQGNSA.